The rows below give T cell receptor beta chains drawn from one sample of a study of CD8+ T cells in alopecia areata. This table comes from immunoSEQ multiplex PCR, and its TCRdb copy is limited to in-frame clones, with some not included. The sample holds some 170,000 clones, approximately 52% seen once. The sequencing here drew on CD4+ T cells sorted from blood, taken at approximately week 60, from a patient treated with tofacitinib. The receptors stem from a human donor with alopecia areata. The CDR3 runs from the conserved cysteine through the conserved F or W. Each record gives: V gene, J gene, D gene, clone size, CDR3 protein, CDR3 DNA. The D gene is left open where the match is weak. Part of the rows lack a size; the others show once, few, many or a class for expanded clones.

TRBV9	TRBJ2-6	NA	NA	CASSVAMGEGANVLTF	TGTGCCAGCAGCGTAGCCATGGGGGAAGGGGCCAACGTCCTGACTTTC
TRBV6-6	TRBJ1-2	NA	NA	CASSRDPSIGYTF	TGTGCCAGCAGTCGGGACCCGTCCATCGGCTACACCTTC
TRBV6-5	TRBJ2-5	NA	NA	CASSYGSTGQETQYF	TGTGCCAGCAGTTACGGATCGACAGGCCAAGAGACCCAGTACTTC
TRBV29-1	TRBJ2-7	NA	few	CSVEFGREDEQYF	TGCAGCGTTGAATTCGGCAGGGAGGACGAGCAGTACTTC
TRBV7-8	TRBJ2-1	NA	many	CASSLVPHRDNEQFF	TGTGCCAGCAGCTTAGTCCCCCACAGGGATAATGAGCAGTTCTTC
TRBV30	TRBJ2-2	NA	NA	CAWERRVRAGELFF	TGTGCCTGGGAAAGGAGGGTTCGGGCCGGGGAGCTGTTTTTT
TRBV6-5	TRBJ2-1	NA	once	CAISRATEQFF	TGTGCCATCAGTAGGGCCACTGAGCAGTTCTTC
TRBV7-2	TRBJ2-7	NA	once	CASSSLSYEQYF	TGTGCCAGCAGCTCCCTTTCGTACGAGCAGTACTTC
TRBV30	TRBJ2-7	TRBD2	NA	CAWSLGGTYEQYF	TGTGCCTGGAGTTTGGGGGGGACCTACGAGCAGTACTTC
TRBV4-1	TRBJ2-6	NA	NA	CASSQDRTRGIGGANVLTF	TGCGCCAGCAGCCAAGATCGTACAAGAGGTATCGGCGGGGCCAACGTCCTGACTTTC
TRBV7-8	TRBJ2-3	TRBD2	NA	CASSLTSVTDTQYF	TGTGCCAGCAGCCTTACTAGCGTCACAGATACGCAGTATTTT
TRBV5-4	TRBJ1-4	TRBD1	NA	CASSPTGADNEKLFF	TGTGCCAGCAGCCCGACAGGGGCCGACAATGAAAAACTGTTTTTT
TRBV5-1	TRBJ2-2	NA	NA	CASSLGTANTGELFF	TGCGCCAGCAGCTTGGGGACAGCGAACACCGGGGAGCTGTTTTTT
TRBV9	TRBJ2-1	NA	few	CASSVQGTNEQFF	TGTGCCAGCAGCGTACAAGGGACTAATGAGCAGTTCTTC
TRBV30	TRBJ1-1	NA	few	CAWTPGPNTEAFF	TGTGCCTGGACCCCGGGACCCAACACTGAAGCTTTCTTT
TRBV7-7	TRBJ2-1	NA	NA	CASSPAGSYNEQFF	TGTGCCAGCAGTCCCGCTGGCTCCTACAATGAGCAGTTCTTC
TRBV18	TRBJ2-7	NA	NA	CASSPGQPYEQYF	TGTGCCAGCTCACCAGGCCAGCCCTACGAGCAGTACTTC
TRBV5-6	TRBJ2-5	TRBD1	NA	CASSPTGGRETQYF	TGTGCCAGCAGCCCCACAGGGGGGAGAGAGACCCAGTACTTC
TRBV5-6	TRBJ2-7	TRBD1	NA	CASSPEGQGYYEQYF	TGTGCCAGCAGCCCGGAGGGACAGGGCTACTACGAGCAGTACTTC
TRBV7-9	TRBJ2-1	TRBD1	NA	CASSARDSIYNEQFF	TGTGCCAGCAGCGCCCGGGACAGCATCTACAATGAGCAGTTCTTC
TRBV7-2	TRBJ2-7	NA	NA	CASSLDGGPYEQYF	TGTGCCAGCAGCTTAGACGGGGGGCCCTACGAGCAGTACTTC
TRBV29-1	TRBJ2-3	TRBD1	few	CSAGQGLRSTDTQYF	TGCAGCGCTGGACAGGGGTTAAGGAGCACAGATACGCAGTATTTT
TRBV6-6	TRBJ1-1	NA	NA	CATEAVMNTEAFF	TGTGCCACCGAGGCAGTAATGAACACTGAAGCTTTCTTT
TRBV5-1	TRBJ2-7	NA	once	CASSLAAPLDEQYF	TGCGCCAGCAGCTTGGCCGCGCCGCTCGACGAGCAGTACTTC